The TCR beta chain under discussion was sequenced for a study of spatial heterogeneity in lung cancer. Indicated time point: sample taken at primary tumor resection. The V gene's germline CDR1 is MNHEY and CDR2 SVGAGI. The CDR3 has 15 residues. Trimming cost V 5 bases and J 2 bases; bases outside gene matches: 4. Findings and caveats of the study: Tracking of tumor mutation counts was seen in expanded intratumoral alpha and beta TCR counts.

This clonotype was recorded many times. The antigen is undetermined. TCRdb re-called the 5' RACE reads with MiXCR, one entry per CDR3 protein. In the table there are over 25,000 distinct CDR3 sequences, roughly 6.9% of which are singletons. The material was lung tumor tissue, obtained at surgery. The TCR was taken from a male donor with early-stage non-small cell lung cancer. The rearrangement joins TRBV6-5 to TRBJ1-3, with 9 positions matching TRBD1. CDR3 loop: CASSRDRAAGNTIYF. As DNA, the CDR3 is TGTGCCAGCAGTCGGGACAGGGCTGCTGGAAACACCATATATTTT.